This TCR beta chain appears in the sequencing data of a study of blood T cell repertoires in COVID-19. The overall study: Acute-phase and convalescent COVID-19 samples originated in the United States, Italy and Spain. PBMCs, B-cell-depleted T cells, or T cells were the source of the cDNA or gDNA that made up the material.

The age range of participants was 18 to 89 years, with residence in 20 to 25 US areas. As handled by the study authors: It was from reference gene primer amplification that nucleated cell counts were estimated. Repertoires were generated with immunoSEQ multiplex PCR, while TCRdb's copy carries only in-frame clones and drops some. The V and J calls and clone size are taken from that table; D and trimming were inferred from the DNA. The sample includes 430,000 or so clones, roughly 90% of them seen just once. Germline CDR1 is LNHNV and CDR2 is YYDKDF (reference sequence). V lost 1 base and J 3 bases, leaving 10 bases between the germline ends. The CDR3 extends over 14 amino acids.

This chain joins TRBV15 and TRBJ2-7, with TRBD1 as a possible D gene (6 bases). Specimen: PBMCs or T cells enriched from blood (not recorded which). The receptor's source is a woman aged 18-35 years who had been exposed to COVID-19. CDR3 region: CATSRAQGYYEQYF. In nucleotides, the CDR3 is TGTGCCACCAGCAGAGCACAGGGCTACTACGAGCAGTACTTC.